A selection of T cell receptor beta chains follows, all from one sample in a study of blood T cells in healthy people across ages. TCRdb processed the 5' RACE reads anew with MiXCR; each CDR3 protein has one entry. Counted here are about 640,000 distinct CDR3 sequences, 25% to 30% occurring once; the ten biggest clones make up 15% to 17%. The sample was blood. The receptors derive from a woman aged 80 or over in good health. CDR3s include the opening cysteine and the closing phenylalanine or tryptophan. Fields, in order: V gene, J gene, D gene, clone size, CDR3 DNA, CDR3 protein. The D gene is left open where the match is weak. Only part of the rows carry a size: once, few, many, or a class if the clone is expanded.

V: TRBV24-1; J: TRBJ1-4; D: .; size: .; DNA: TGTGCCACCAGTGATGGGGGGTATGAAAAACTGTTTTTT; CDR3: CATSDGGYEKLFF
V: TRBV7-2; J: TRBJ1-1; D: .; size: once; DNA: TGTGCCAGCAGCCCGGGTAGGGAGAACACTGAAGCTTTCTTT; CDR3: CASSPGRENTEAFF
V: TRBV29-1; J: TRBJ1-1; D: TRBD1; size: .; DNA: TGCAGCGTTGGGGTTCGACAGGGGATGTTGAACACTGAAGCTTTCTTT; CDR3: CSVGVRQGMLNTEAFF
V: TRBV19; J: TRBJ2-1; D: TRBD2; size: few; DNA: TGTGCCAGTAGTATTACCAAGCGGGGCCTCTCCTACAATGAGCAGTTCTTC; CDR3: CASSITKRGLSYNEQFF
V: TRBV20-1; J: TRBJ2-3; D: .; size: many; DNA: TGCAGTGCTAGACCCCACAGGGGGGGAAGCACAGATACGCAGTATTTT; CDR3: CSARPHRGGSTDTQYF
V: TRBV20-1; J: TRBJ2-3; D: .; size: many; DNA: TGCAGTGCTAGCTCGACAGGACGCACGCAGTATTTT; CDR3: CSASSTGRTQYF
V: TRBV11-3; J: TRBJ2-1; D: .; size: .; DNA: TGTGCCAGCAGCTTAGAGCCTAGCGAGCAGTTCTTC; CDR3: CASSLEPSEQFF
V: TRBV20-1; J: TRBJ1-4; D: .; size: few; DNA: TGCAGTGCTGTCAGGATTGCAACTAATGAAAAACTGTTTTTT; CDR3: CSAVRIATNEKLFF
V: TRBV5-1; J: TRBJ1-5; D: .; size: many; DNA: TGCGCCAGCAGCTTTGGGACGGGAAATAGCAATCAGCCCCAGCATTTT; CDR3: CASSFGTGNSNQPQHF
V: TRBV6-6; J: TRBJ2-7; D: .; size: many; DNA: TGTGCCAGCACCACGGACAGAAGCTCCTACGAGCAGTACTTC; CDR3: CASTTDRSSYEQYF
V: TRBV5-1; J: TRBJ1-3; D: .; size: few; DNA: TGCGCCAGCCAAACTGGAAACACCATATATTTT; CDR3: CASQTGNTIYF
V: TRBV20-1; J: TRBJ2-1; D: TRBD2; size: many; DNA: TGCAGTGCTAGAGATCGAGGGCTAGCGGGGGGCCTATACAATGAGCAGTTCTTC; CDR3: CSARDRGLAGGLYNEQFF
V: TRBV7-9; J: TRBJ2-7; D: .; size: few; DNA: TGTGCCAGCAGCCCGCGAATCGAAGTCTACAATGAGCAGTACTTC; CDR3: CASSPRIEVYNEQYF
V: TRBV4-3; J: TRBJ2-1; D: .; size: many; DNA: TGCGCCAGCAGCCAAGATTACGGTCCCGACCCGCAGTTCTTC; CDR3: CASSQDYGPDPQFF
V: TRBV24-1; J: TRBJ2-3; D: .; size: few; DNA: TGTGCCACCAGTGATCCAAAACAGGGATGGGCAGATACGCAGTATTTT; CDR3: CATSDPKQGWADTQYF
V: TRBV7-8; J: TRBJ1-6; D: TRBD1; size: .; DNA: TGTGCCAGCAGCTCCATCTCAGGGGGGAAGTCACCCCTCCACTTT; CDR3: CASSSISGGKSPLHF
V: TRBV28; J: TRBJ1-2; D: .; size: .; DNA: TGTGCCAGCAGTTTATTGTCTGGCTACACCTTC; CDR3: CASSLLSGYTF
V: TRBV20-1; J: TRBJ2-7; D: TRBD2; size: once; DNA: TGCAGTGCTTCCGCGGGGGGCTCCTACAATGAGCAGTACTTC; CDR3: CSASAGGSYNEQYF
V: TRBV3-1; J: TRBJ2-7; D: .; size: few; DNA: TGTGCCAGCAGCCAAGTCCCCTTACTCTCCTACGAGCAGTACTTC; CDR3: CASSQVPLLSYEQYF
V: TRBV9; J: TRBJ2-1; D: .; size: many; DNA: TGTGCCAGCAGCGCCGGTCTAAGGACTGAGCAGTTCTTC; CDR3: CASSAGLRTEQFF
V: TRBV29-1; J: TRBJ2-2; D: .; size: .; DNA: TGCAGCGTTGCCGGGGGGCTCCACACCGGGGAGCTGTTTTTT; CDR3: CSVAGGLHTGELFF
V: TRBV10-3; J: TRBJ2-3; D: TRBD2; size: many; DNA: TGTGCGTCGGGGGGGGAGCCAAAATTCCGCACAGATACGCAGTATTTT; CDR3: CASGGEPKFRTDTQYF
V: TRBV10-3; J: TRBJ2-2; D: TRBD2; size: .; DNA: TGTGCCATCAGTATGGGGACTAGCGCCAACACCGGGGAGCTGTTTTTT; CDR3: CAISMGTSANTGELFF
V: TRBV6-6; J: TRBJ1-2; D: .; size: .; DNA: TGTGCCAGCAGTTACGCGGGACGGGCCTATGGCTACACCTTC; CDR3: CASSYAGRAYGYTF
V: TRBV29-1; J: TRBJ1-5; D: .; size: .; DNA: TGCAGCATTGGATCAGGGGATGGCCAGCCCCAGCATTTT; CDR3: CSIGSGDGQPQHF
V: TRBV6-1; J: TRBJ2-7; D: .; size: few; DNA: TGTGCCAGCAAACTTCTCGGCTCCTACGAGCAGTACTTC; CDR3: CASKLLGSYEQYF
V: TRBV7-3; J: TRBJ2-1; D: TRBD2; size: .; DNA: TGTGCCAGCAGCCTTTCCGGGACTAGATCCTACAATGAGCAGTTCTTC; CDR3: CASSLSGTRSYNEQFF
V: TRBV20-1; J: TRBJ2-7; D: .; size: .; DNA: TGCAGTGCTAGAGATGGCCGGCAGATGGTCTACGAGCAGTACTTC; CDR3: CSARDGRQMVYEQYF
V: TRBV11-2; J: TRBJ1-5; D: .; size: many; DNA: TGTGCCAGCAGCTTAGGCCAGAATAGCAATCAGCCCCAGCATTTT; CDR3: CASSLGQNSNQPQHF
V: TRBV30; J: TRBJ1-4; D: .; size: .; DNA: TGTGCCCTGCAGGCAAACCGGTGGACTAATGAAAAACTGTTTTTT; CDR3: CALQANRWTNEKLFF
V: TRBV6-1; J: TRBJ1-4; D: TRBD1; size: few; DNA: TGTGCCAGCAGTGAGGGTACAGGGGGCGCGGCTAATGAAAAACTGTTTTTT; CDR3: CASSEGTGGAANEKLFF
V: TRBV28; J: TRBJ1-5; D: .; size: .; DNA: TGTGCCAGCAGTCCAAGAACAAGGACTGTAAGCAATCAGCTCCAGCATTTT; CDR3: CASSPRTRTVSNQLQHF
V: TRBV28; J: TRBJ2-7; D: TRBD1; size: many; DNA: TGTGCCAGCAGTACTCAACAGGGGTACTCCTACGAGCAGTACTTC; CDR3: CASSTQQGYSYEQYF
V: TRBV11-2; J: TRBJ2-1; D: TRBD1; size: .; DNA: TGTGCCAGCAGCTTAACAGGGGGTTTAAAAGAGACCCGGTTCTTC; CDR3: CASSLTGGLKETRFF
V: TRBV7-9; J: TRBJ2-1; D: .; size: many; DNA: TGTGCCAGCAGCTTAGAAGCCGGAGCCGTGGATGAGCAGTTCTTC; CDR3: CASSLEAGAVDEQFF
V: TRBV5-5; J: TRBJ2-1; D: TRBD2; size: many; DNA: TGTGCCAGCAGCTCGGGGGTTAGCGGGGGGGCCTACAATGAGCAGTTCTTC; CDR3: CASSSGVSGGAYNEQFF
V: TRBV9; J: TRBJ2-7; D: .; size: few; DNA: TGTGCCAGCAGCGTACTCGGCGGGGCCGAGCAGTACTTC; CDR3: CASSVLGGAEQYF
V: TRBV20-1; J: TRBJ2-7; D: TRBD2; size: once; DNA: TGCAGTGCTCGTCTGCGCCCAGCGGGAGCCTACGAGCAGTACTTC; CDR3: CSARLRPAGAYEQYF
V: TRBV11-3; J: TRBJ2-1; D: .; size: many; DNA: TGTGCCAGCAGCAACAGGGATACCTACAATGAGCAGTTCTTC; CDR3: CASSNRDTYNEQFF
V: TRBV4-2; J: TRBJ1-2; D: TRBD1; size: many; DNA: TGTGCCAGCAGCCAGGGGCAGGGGGGAGTCTACACCTTC; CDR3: CASSQGQGGVYTF
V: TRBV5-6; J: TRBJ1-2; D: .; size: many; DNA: TGTGCCAGCAGCCCCTGGGACCGAGGTGGCTATGGCTACACCTTC; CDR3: CASSPWDRGGYGYTF
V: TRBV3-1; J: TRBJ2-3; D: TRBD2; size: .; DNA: TGTGCCAGCGGACTAGCGGGAGTAGCAGATACGCAGTATTTT; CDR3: CASGLAGVADTQYF